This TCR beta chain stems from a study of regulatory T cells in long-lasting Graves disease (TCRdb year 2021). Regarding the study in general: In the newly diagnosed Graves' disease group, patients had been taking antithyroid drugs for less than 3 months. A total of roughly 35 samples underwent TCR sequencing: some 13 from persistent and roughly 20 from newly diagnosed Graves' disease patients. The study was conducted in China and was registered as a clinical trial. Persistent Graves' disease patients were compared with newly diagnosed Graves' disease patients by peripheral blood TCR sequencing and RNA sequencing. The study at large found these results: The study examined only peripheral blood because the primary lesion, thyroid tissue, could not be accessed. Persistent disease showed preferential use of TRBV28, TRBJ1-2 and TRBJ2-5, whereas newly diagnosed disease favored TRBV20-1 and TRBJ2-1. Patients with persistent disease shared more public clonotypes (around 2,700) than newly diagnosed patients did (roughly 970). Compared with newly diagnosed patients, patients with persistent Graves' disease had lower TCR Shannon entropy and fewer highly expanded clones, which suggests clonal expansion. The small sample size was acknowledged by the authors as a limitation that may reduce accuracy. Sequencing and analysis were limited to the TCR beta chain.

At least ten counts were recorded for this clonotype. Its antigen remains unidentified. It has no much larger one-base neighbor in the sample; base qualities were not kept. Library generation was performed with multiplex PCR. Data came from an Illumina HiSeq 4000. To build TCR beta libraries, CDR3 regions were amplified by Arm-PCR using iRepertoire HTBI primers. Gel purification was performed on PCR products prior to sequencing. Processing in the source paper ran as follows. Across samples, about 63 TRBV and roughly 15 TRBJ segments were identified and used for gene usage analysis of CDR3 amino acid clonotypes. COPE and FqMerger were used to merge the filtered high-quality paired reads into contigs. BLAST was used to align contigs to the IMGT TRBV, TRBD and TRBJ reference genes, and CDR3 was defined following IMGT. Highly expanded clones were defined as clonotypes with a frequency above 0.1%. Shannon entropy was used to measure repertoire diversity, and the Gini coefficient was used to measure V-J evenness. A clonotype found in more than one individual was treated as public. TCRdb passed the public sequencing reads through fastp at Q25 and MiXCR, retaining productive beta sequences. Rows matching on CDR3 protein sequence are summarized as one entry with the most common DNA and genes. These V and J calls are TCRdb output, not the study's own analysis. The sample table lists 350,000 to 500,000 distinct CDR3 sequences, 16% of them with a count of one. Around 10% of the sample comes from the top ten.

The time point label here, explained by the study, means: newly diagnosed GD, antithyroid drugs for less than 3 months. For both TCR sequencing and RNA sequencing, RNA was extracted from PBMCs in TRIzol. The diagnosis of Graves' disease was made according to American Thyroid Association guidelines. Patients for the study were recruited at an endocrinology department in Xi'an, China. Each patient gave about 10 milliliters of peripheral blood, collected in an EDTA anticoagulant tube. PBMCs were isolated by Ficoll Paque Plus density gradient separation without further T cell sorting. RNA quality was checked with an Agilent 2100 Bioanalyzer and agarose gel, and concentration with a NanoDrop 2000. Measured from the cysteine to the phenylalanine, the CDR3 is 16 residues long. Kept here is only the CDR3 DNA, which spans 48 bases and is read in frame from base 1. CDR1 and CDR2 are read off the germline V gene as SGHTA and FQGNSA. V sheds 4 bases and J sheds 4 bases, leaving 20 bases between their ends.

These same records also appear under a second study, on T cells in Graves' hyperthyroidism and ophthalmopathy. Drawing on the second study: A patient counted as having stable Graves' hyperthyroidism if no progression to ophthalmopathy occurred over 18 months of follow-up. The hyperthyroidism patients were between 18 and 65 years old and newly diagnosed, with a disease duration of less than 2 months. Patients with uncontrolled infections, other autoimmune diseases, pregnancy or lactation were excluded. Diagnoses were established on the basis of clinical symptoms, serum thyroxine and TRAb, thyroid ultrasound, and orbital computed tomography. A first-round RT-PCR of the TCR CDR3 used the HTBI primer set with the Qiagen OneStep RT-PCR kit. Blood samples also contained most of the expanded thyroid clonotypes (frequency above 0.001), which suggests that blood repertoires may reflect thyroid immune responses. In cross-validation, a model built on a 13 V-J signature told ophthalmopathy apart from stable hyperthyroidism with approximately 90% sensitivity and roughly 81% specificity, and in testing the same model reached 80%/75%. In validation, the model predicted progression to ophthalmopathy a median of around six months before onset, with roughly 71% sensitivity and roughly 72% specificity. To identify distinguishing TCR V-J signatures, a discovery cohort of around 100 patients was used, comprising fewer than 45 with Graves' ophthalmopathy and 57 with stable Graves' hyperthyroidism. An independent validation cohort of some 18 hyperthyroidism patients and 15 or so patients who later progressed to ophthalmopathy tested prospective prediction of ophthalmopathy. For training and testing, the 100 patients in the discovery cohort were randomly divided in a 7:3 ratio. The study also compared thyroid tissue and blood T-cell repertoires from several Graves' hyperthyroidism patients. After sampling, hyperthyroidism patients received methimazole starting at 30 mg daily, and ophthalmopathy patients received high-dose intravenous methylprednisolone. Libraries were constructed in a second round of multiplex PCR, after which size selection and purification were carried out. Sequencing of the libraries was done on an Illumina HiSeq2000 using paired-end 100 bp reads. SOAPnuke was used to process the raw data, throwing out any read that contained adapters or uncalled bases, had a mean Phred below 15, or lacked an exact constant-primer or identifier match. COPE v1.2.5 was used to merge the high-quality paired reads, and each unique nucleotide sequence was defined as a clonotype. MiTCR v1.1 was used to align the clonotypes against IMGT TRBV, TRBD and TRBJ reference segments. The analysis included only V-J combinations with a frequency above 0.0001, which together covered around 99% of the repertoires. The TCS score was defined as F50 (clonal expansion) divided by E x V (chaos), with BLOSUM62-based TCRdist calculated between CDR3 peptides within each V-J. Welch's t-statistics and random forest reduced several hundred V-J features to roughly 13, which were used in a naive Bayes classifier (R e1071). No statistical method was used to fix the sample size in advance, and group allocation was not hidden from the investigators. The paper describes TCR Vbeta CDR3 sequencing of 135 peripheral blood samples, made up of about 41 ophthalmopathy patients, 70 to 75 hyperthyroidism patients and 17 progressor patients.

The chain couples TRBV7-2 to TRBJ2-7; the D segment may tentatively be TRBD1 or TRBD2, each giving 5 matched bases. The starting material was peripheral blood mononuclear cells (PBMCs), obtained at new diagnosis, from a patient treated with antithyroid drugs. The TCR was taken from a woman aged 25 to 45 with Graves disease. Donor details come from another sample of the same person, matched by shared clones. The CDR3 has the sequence CASSSTPGPALYEQYF. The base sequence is TGTGCCAGCAGCTCGACTCCGGGACCAGCTCTTTACGAGCAGTACTTC.